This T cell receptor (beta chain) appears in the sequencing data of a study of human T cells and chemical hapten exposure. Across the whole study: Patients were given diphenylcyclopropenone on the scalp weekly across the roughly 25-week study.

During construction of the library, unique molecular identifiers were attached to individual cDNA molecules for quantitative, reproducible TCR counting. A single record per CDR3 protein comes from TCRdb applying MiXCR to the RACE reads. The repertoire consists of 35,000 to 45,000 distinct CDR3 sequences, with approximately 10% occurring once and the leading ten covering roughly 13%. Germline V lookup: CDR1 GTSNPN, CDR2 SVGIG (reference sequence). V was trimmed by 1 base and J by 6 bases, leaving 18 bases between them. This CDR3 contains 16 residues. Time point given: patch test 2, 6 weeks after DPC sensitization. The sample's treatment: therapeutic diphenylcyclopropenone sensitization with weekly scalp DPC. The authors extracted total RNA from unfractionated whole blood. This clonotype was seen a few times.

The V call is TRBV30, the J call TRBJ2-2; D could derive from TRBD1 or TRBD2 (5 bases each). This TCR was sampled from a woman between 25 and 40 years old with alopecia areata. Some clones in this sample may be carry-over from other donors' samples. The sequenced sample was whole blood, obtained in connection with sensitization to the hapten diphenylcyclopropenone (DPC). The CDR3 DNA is TGTGCCTGGAGTGACGGGCCCGGGACGTCGGCCGGGGAGCTGTTTTTT. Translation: CAWSDGPGTSAGELFF.